These 21 T cell receptor beta chains came from one sample sequenced in a study of T cell responses to AZD1222 COVID-19 vaccine. The data were produced by immunoSEQ multiplex PCR, yet TCRdb's version contains in-frame clones alone and is incomplete. The profile shows some 100,000 clones, approximately 88% of them singletons. Here the sequenced sample was peripheral blood, taken on day 0 of AZD1222 vaccination. The receptor source for this set is an adult in good health.

As concerns this clone: The CDR3 does not end in the conserved phenylalanine or tryptophan, so this is likely a read error. The limits of the CDR3 on the DNA are not certain, so only TCRdb's listed CDR3 is given. The chain employs TRBV6-1 and TRBJ1-1; the listed D gene, TRBD1, was not tested against the DNA. The CDR3 numbers 13 amino acids, ends counted. CDR1 MNHNS and CDR2 SASEGT come from the germline V gene. CDR3 residues: CASSEPPGPPFHQ.

V usage is TRBV28 and J usage is TRBJ1-2, with D unclear. V dropped 5 bases and J dropped 2 bases, with 6 bases sitting between them. There are 12 residues in the CDR3. Germline CDR1 reads MDHEN; CDR2 reads SYDVKM. Written as DNA, the CDR3 is TGTGCCAGCAGTGTCAGCAACTATGGCTACACCTTC. Protein product: CASSVSNYGYTF.

This clone was counted only a few times. J is TRBJ2-1 and V is TRBV4-1, with 7 bases aligning to TRBD1. The trim removed 3 bases at V and 13 bases at J, leaving 6 bases unmatched. The CDR3 consists of 12 residues. In germline, CDR1 is MGHRA, CDR2 YSYEKL. The CDR3 DNA is TGCGCCAGCAGCCATCCAGGGACAGCCCAGTTCTTC. Translating it yields CASSHPGTAQFF.

This chain joins TRBV6-5 and TRBJ2-3, with 10 bases lining up with TRBD2. This CDR3 comprises 15 residues. The V gene's germline CDR1 is MNHEY and CDR2 SVGAGI. V was clipped by 5 bases and J by 4 bases; unmatched bases: 6. The DNA of the CDR3 is TGTGCCAGCAGTCAACTAGCGGGGCTCGCAGATACGCAGTATTTT. Amino acid sequence: CASSQLAGLADTQYF.

The V gene is TRBV11-2, the J gene TRBJ2-5, with D possibly TRBD2 on 5 matching bases. This CDR3 contains 14 residues. Germline values: CDR1 SGHAT, CDR2 FQNNGV. V lost 3 bases and J 5 bases, leaving 13 bases between the germline ends. CDR3 sequence (DNA): TGTGCCAGCAGCTTCCCTCTCCGGGGTGAGACCCAGTACTTC. Translating it yields CASSFPLRGETQYF.

The chain recombines TRBV6-5 with TRBJ2-2; D is possibly TRBD1 or TRBD2 (5 bases each). Trimming shortened V by 6 bases and J by 6 bases, and 14 bases separated the two germline ends. This CDR3 contains 14 residues. Germline-derived CDR1 and CDR2 are MNHEY and SVGAGI. CDR3 sequence reads: CASRPGQASGELFF. In DNA, the CDR3 is TGTGCCAGCAGGCCGGGGCAGGCCTCCGGGGAGCTGTTTTTT.

In this sample, this clone turned up once. This chain uses TRBV19 with TRBJ1-2; D not resolved. CDR1 and CDR2 (germline): LNHDA, SQIVND (reference sequence). CDR3 length: 14 amino acids. V dropped 6 bases and J dropped 8 bases, with 19 bases sitting between them. CDR3 sequence: CASRFGSDPAGYTF. In DNA form, the CDR3 reads TGTGCCAGTAGATTCGGCAGCGATCCGGCGGGCTACACCTTC. Together with reference TRBV19 and TRBJ1-2, the CDR3 gives the full variable domain: DGGITQSPKYLFRKEGQNVTLSCEQNLNHDAMYWYRQDPGQGLRLIYYSQIVNDFQKGDIAEGYSVSREKKESFPLTVTSAQKNPTAFYLCASRFGSDPAGYTFGSGTRLTVV.

The chain has TRBV12-3 or TRBV12-4 and TRBJ1-5; 8 nucleotides align to TRBD1. This CDR3 is 13 amino acids long. Germline trimming cut 3 bases from V and 5 bases from J; bases unmatched to any gene: 0. In DNA, the CDR3 is TGTGCCAGCAGTTTGACAGGGGATCAGCCCCAGCATTTT. Amino acid sequence: CASSLTGDQPQHF.

The chain couples TRBV30 to TRBJ1-1; 9 bases are a match to TRBD1. The CDR3 runs to 12 residues. Germline-derived CDR1 and CDR2 are GTSNPN and SVGIG (reference sequence). The trim removed 0 bases at V and 10 bases at J, leaving 3 bases unmatched. CDR3 residues: CAWSVADRGAFF. CDR3 nucleotide sequence: TGTGCCTGGAGTGTTGCGGACAGGGGAGCTTTCTTT. The complete variable domain, with remaining parts taken from reference TRBV30 and TRBJ1-1, reads SQTIHQWPATLVQPVGSPLSLECTVEGTSNPNLYWYRQAAGRGLQLLFYSVGIGQISSEVPQNLSASRPQDRQFILSSKKLLLSDSGFYLCAWSVADRGAFFGQGTRLTVV.

The gene calls are TRBV24-1 and TRBJ2-1; 12 bases are shared with TRBD2. In germline, CDR1 is KGHDR, CDR2 SFDVKD. With V trimmed by 5 bases and J by 4 bases, 8 bases remained unmatched. CDR3 length: 17 amino acids. The CDR3, as DNA: TGTGCCACCAGTGCCGCAACCGGGACTAGCGGGTACAATGAGCAGTTCTTC. Its translation: CATSAATGTSGYNEQFF.

The chain combines TRBV6-4 with TRBJ1-1; 8 positions match TRBD1. This CDR3 spans 15 amino acids. Germline values: CDR1 MRHNA, CDR2 SNTAGT. The trim removed 6 bases at V and 5 bases at J, leaving 11 bases unmatched. The CDR3 DNA is TGTGCCAGCAGGAGGACCCAGGGGGCCATGACTGAAGCTTTCTTT. Encoded protein: CASRRTQGAMTEAFF.

This rearrangement joins TRBV5-1 to TRBJ1-6; tentative D call: TRBD1 (5 bases). CDR1 and CDR2 from the germline V gene are SGHRS and YFSETQ. The CDR3 has 14 amino acids. Between the trimmed V and J ends, which lost 1 base and 7 bases, there was a span of 9 bases. CDR3 in DNA: TGCGCCAGCAGCTTGCAGGGTGTAAATTCACCCCTCCACTTT. This encodes CASSLQGVNSPLHF.

V usage is TRBV5-1 and J usage is TRBJ1-2, with TRBD1 matching over 7 bases. CDR1 SGHRS and CDR2 YFSETQ come from the germline V gene. The V gene end was trimmed by 3 bases and the J gene end by 4 bases; junction bases not matched to a gene: 9. CDR3 length equals 15 residues. Here the CDR3 reads CASSSGTEHVYGYTF. Written as DNA, the CDR3 is TGCGCCAGCAGCTCGGGGACAGAGCACGTCTATGGCTACACCTTC.

The chain uses TRBV2 and TRBJ1-1; 7 bases fit TRBD1. In germline, CDR1 is SNHLY, CDR2 FYNNEI. V shed 6 bases and J 1 base; nucleotides not matched to a gene: 5. The CDR3 has 14 amino acids. The CDR3 sequence is CASSLTGPNTEAFF. CDR3 coding DNA: TGTGCCAGCAGCTTGACAGGGCCGAACACTGAAGCTTTCTTT. The full variable domain, its missing parts supplied by reference TRBV2 and TRBJ1-1, is EPEVTQTPSHQVTQMGQEVILRCVPISNHLYFYWYRQILGQKVEFLVSFYNNEISEKSEIFDDQFSVERPDGSNFTLKIRSTKLEDSAMYFCASSLTGPNTEAFFGQGTRLTVV.

This clone was detected once. The chain carries TRBV2 and TRBJ1-5; D unresolved. This CDR3 is built from 14 residues. The germline V gene encodes CDR1 SNHLY and CDR2 FYNNEI. With 2 bases removed from V and 4 bases from J, the gap between germline ends came to 9 bases. This CDR3 reads CASSELDRNQPQHF. As DNA, the CDR3 is TGTGCCAGCAGTGAACTGGACCGTAATCAGCCCCAGCATTTT.

The CDR3: CASRGTGKNTEAFF. The DNA of the CDR3 is TGTGCCAGCAGGGGGACAGGGAAGAACACTGAAGCTTTCTTT. This sequence joins TRBV3-1 (or the pseudogene TRBV3-2) and TRBJ1-1; 9 nucleotides agree with TRBD1. V lost 6 bases to trimming and J lost 1 base; unmatched junction nucleotides: 3. CDR3 length equals 14 residues. Per germline, CDR1 LGHDT and CDR2 YNNKEL (reference sequence).

The genes are TRBV3-1 (or the pseudogene TRBV3-2) and TRBJ2-7; D gene unclear. The V gene's germline CDR1 is LGHDT and CDR2 YNNKEL (reference sequence). The CDR3 contains 14 residues. Deletions cut 0 bases from V and 2 bases from J, with 8 bases between. The CDR3 region has the DNA TGTGCCAGCAGCCAAGATAGGTATGCCTACGAGCAGTACTTC. Translated, it gives CASSQDRYAYEQYF.

This CDR3 reads CASSDVGSKYF. As DNA, the CDR3 is TGTGCCAGCAGTGACGTAGGGAGTAAGTACTTC. This chain links TRBV2 with TRBJ2-7; D possibly corresponds to TRBD2 (5 bases). V dropped 3 bases and J dropped 11 bases, with 11 bases sitting between them. CDR1 and CDR2 from the germline V gene are SNHLY and FYNNEI. CDR3 length: 11 residues.

The gene calls are TRBV12-2 and TRBJ2-1; whether TRBD2, the table's D call, matches the DNA was not checked. TRBV12-2 is deemed a pseudogene. CDR3 length: 14 residues. CDR3 loop: CASRPGLAIDEQFF. The CDR3 DNA sequence: TGTGCAAGTCGTCCGGGACTAGCGATCGATGAGCAGTTCTTC.

The chain is built from TRBV5-8 and TRBJ2-5; 7 bases agree with TRBD1. V gave up 5 bases and J gave up 3 bases; unmatched junction bases: 10. CDR3 length: 15 amino acids. Germline loops: CDR1 SGHTS, CDR2 YDEGEE. The chain's CDR3 is CASSWGTGTEETQYF. CDR3 coding DNA: TGTGCCAGCAGTTGGGGGACCGGGACAGAAGAGACCCAGTACTTC. Supplemented by reference TRBV5-8 and TRBJ2-5, the full variable domain reads EAGVTQSPTHLIKTRGQQATLRCSPISGHTSVYWYQQALGLGLQFLLWYDEGEERNRGNFPPRFSGRQFPNYSSELNVNALELEDSALYLCASSWGTGTEETQYFGPGTRLLVL.

The chain links TRBV6-5 to TRBJ1-2; 9 bases match TRBD1. V dropped 6 bases and J dropped 7; count of bases not matched to a gene: 12. This CDR3 contains 15 residues. Germline lookup yields CDR1 MNHEY and CDR2 SVGAGI. The CDR3 coding sequence is TGTGCCAGCAGACAAGAACAGGGGGCGCAGGGTGGCTACACCTTC. It codes for CASRQEQGAQGGYTF.